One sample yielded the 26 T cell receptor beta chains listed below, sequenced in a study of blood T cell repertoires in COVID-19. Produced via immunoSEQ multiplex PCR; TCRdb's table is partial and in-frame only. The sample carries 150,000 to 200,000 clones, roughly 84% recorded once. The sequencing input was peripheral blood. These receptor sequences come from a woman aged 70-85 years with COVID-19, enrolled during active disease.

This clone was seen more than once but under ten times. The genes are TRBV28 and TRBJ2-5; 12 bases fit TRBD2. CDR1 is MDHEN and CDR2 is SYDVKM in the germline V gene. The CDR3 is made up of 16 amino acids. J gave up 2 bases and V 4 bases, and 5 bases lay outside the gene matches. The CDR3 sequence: CASSSFGLAGQETQYF. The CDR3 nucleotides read TGTGCCAGCAGTTCCTTTGGACTAGCGGGACAAGAGACCCAGTACTTC.

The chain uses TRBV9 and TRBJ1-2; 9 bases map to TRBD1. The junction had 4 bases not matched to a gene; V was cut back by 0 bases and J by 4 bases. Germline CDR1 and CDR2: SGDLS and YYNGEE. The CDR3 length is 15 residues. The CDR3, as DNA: TGTGCCAGCAGCGTAGATACAGGGGGCCTCTATGGCTACACCTTC. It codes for CASSVDTGGLYGYTF.

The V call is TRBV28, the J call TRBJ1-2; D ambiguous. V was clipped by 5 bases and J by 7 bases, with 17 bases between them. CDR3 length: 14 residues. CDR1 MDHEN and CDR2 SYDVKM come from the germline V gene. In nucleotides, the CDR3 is TGTGCCAGCAGTCTAGGGAGGGCCATTCGTGGCTACACCTTC. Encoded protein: CASSLGRAIRGYTF.

This chain's CDR3 is CASSYRGGLSYEQYF. The CDR3 DNA reads TGTGCCAGCAGTTACCGTGGGGGCCTCTCCTACGAGCAGTACTTC. The chain uses TRBV27 and TRBJ2-7; tentative D call: TRBD1 (6 bases). This CDR3 is built from 15 residues. Trimming cost V 4 bases and J 0 bases, with 13 bases left between them. Germline V CDR1 and CDR2: MNHEY, SMNVEV (reference sequence).

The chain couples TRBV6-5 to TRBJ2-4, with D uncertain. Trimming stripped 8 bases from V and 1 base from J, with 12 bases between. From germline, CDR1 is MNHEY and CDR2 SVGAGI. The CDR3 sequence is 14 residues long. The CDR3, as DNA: TGTGCCAGCTCCCCAGGCCTGGCCAAAAACATTCAGTACTTC. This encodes CASSPGLAKNIQYF.

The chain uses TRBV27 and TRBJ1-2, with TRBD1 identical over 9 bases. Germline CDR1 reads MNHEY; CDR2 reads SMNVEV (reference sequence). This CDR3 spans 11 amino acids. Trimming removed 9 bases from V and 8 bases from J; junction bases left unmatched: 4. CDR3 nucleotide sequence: TGTGCCAGTGGACAGGGGTGGGGCTACACCTTC. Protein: CASGQGWGYTF.

CDR3 DNA: TGTGCCAGCAGAGCTGGACAGGGATGGAACAATGAGCAGTTCTTC. This codes for CASRAGQGWNNEQFF. This chain links TRBV5-5 with TRBJ2-1, with 8 bases lining up with TRBD1. The CDR3 covers 15 residues. Germline lookup yields CDR1 SGHKS and CDR2 YYEKEE (reference sequence). J lost 5 bases, V lost 5 bases, and 9 bases had no gene match.

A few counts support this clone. The DNA for the CDR3 is TGTGCCAGCAGTTGGGGGGGACAGGGGGATTCACCCCTCCACTTT. Protein: CASSWGGQGDSPLHF. The chain couples TRBV6-5 to TRBJ1-6, with 11 nucleotides matching TRBD1. CDR1 is MNHEY, CDR2 SVGAGI, per germline. This CDR3 spans 15 amino acids. The ends lost 4 bases at V and 8 bases at J; junction bases unmatched: 4.

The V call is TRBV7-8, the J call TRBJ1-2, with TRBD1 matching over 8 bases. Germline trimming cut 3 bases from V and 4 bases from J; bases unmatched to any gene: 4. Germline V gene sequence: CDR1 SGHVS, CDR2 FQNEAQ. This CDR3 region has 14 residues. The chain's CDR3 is CASSFQGASYGYTF. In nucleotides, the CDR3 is TGTGCCAGCAGCTTTCAGGGGGCCAGCTATGGCTACACCTTC.

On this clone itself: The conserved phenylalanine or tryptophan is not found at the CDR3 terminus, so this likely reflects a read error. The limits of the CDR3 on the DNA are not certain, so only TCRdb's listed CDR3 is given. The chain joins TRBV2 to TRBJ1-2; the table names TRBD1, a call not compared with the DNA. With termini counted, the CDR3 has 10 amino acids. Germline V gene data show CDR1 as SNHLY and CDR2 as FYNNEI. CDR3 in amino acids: CASSPGTPSV.

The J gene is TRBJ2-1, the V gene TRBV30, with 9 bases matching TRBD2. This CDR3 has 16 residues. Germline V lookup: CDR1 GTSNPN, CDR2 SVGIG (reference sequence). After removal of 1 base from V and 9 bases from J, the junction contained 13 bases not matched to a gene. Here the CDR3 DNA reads TGTGCCTGGAGTGGGAGAGGTAGCGGGAGAAGGGGTGAGCAGTTCTTC. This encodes CAWSGRGSGRRGEQFF.

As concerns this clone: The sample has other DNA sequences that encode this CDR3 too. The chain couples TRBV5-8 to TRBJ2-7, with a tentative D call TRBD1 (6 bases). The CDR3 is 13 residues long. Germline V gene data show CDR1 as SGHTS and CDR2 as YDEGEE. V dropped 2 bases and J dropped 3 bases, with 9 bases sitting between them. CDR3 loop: CASSLGTFYEQYV. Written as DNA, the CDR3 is TGTGCCAGCAGCTTAGGGACATTCTACGAGCAGTACGTC.

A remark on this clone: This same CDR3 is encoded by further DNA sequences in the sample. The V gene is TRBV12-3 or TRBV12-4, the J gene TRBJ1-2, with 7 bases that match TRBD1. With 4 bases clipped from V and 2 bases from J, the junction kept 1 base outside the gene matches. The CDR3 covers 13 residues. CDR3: CASSSTGNYGYTF. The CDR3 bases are TGTGCCAGCAGTTCGACAGGGAACTATGGCTACACCTTC.

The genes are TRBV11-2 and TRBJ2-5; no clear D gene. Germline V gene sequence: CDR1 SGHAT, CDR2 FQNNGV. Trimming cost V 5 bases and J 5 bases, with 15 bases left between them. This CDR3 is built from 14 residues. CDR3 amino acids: CASSPPGLGETQYF. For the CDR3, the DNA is TGTGCCAGCAGCCCCCCGGGTCTAGGCGAGACCCAGTACTTC.

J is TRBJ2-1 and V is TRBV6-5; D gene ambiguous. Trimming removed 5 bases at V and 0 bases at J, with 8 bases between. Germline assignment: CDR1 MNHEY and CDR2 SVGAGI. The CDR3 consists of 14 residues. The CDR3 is CASSRLNSYNEQFF. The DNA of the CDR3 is TGTGCCAGCAGTAGACTCAACTCCTACAATGAGCAGTTCTTC.

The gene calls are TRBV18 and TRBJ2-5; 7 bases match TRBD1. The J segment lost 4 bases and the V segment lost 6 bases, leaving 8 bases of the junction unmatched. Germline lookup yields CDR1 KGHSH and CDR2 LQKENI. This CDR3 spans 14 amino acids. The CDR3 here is CASSRSGQTETQYF. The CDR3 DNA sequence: TGTGCCAGCTCGCGATCGGGACAGACAGAGACCCAGTACTTC. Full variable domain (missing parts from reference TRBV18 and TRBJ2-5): NAGVMQNPRHLVRRRGQEARLRCSPMKGHSHVYWYRQLPEEGLKFMVYLQKENIIDESGMPKERFSAEFPKEGPSILRIQQVVRGDSAAYFCASSRSGQTETQYFGPGTRLLVL.

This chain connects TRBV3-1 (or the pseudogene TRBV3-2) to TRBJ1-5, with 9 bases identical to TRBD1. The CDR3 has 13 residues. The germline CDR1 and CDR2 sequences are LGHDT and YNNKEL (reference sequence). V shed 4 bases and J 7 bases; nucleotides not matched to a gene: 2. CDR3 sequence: CASSRDREQPQHF. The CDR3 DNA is TGTGCCAGCAGCCGGGACAGGGAACAGCCCCAGCATTTT.

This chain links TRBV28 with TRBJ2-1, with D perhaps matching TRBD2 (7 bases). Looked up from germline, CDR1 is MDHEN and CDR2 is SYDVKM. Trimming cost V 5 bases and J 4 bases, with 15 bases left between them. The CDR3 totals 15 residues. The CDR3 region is CASSRGGGAYNEQFF. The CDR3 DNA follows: TGTGCCAGCAGTCGCGGGGGCGGGGCTTACAATGAGCAGTTCTTC.

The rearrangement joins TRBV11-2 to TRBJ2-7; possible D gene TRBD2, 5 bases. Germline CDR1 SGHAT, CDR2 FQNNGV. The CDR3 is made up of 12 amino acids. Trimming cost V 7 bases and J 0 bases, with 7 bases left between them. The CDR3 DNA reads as TGTGCCAGCAAAGGGAGCTCCTACGAGCAGTACTTC. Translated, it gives CASKGSSYEQYF.

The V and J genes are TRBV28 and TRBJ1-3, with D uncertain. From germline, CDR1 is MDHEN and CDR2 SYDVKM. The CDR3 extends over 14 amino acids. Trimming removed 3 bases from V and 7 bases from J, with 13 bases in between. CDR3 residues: CASSFSGGVNTIYF. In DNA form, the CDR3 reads TGTGCCAGCAGTTTCTCCGGCGGGGTGAACACCATATATTTT. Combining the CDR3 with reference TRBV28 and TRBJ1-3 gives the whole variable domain DVKVTQSSRYLVKRTGEKVFLECVQDMDHENMFWYRQDPGLGLRLIYFSYDVKMKEKGDIPEGYSVSREKKERFSLILESASTNQTSMYLCASSFSGGVNTIYFGEGSWLTVV.

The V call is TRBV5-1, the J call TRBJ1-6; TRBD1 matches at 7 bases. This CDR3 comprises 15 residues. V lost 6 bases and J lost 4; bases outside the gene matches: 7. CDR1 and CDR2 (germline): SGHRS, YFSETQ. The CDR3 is CASTWGTAYNSPLHF. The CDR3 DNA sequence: TGCGCCAGCACGTGGGGGACAGCATATAATTCACCCCTCCACTTT.

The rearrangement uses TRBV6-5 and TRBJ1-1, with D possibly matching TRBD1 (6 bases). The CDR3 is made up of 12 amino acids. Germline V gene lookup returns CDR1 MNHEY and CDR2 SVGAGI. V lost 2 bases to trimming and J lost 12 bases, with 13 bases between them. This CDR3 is CASSYRGSMTFF. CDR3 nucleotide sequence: TGTGCCAGCAGTTACAGGGGGTCTATGACTTTCTTT.

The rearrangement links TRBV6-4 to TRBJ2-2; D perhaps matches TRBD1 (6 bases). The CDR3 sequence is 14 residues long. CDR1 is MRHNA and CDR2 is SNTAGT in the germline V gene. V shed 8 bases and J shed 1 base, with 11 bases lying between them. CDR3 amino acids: CASSVGGNTGELFF. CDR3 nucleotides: TGTGCCAGCTCGGTAGGGGGGAACACCGGGGAGCTGTTTTTT.

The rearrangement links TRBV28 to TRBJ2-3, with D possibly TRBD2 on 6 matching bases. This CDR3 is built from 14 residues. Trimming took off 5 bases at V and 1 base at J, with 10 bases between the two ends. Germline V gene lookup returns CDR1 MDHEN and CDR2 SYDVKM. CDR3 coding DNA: TGTGCCAGCAGTCCCTCGGGGGGCACAGATACGCAGTATTTT. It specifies CASSPSGGTDTQYF.

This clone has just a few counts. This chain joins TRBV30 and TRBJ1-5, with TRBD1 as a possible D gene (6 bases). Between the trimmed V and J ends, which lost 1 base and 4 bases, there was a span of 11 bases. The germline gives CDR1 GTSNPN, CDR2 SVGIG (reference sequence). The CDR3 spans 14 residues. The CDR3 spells CAWSDWTANQPQHF. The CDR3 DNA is TGTGCCTGGAGTGACTGGACAGCAAATCAGCCCCAGCATTTT.

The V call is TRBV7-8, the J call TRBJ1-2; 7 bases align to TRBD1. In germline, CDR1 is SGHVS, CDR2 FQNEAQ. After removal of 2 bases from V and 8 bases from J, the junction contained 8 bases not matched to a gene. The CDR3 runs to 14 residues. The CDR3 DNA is TGTGCCAGCAGCTTAAATTCAGGGGGACGCGGCTACACCTTC. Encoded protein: CASSLNSGGRGYTF.